Below, 8 T cell receptor beta chains from the same sample are listed, as sequenced in a study of shared clonotypes between healthy human individuals (dated by TCRdb to the early 2020s). The library came from the immunoSEQ multiplex PCR assay. As stored in TCRdb, this immuneACCESS dataset retains in-frame rearrangements with V and J assigned. A fraction of the clones does not appear; measured against another copy, unresolved V genes explain less than half of the discrepancy, and the remainder lacks a known reason. The sample table records about 2.4 million clones; roughly nine tenths of these occur just once. The top ten clones comprise 0.14% of the sample. The specimen sequenced was naive CD4+ T cells sorted from blood. This specimen's cell subset or site label, interpreted: CD45RA+ positively selected. Receptors were obtained from a young man in good health.

The J gene is TRBJ2-1, the V gene TRBV10-3; 14 positions agree with TRBD2. The CDR3 length is 20 residues. Germline loops: CDR1 ENHRY, CDR2 SYGVKD. V shed 3 bases, J shed 0 bases, and the junction held 10 bases outside the gene matches. CDR3 in DNA: TGTGCCATCAGTGACCCCGGACTAGCGGGAGGTCCGAGCTCCTACAATGAGCAGTTCTTC. The encoded protein is CAISDPGLAGGPSSYNEQFF.

This clone was seen just once. This rearrangement joins TRBV6-1 to TRBJ1-2; maybe TRBD1 (5 bases). Germline CDR1 and CDR2: MNHNS and SASEGT. V lost 4 bases and J lost 2, with 14 bases in between. This CDR3 comprises 15 residues. CDR3 sequence: CASSGPGRGNYGYTF. CDR3 DNA: TGTGCCAGCAGTGGACCGGGGCGAGGAAACTATGGCTACACCTTC.

The rearrangement links TRBV19 to TRBJ1-4; D might be TRBD1 (6 bases). This CDR3 spans 15 amino acids. The V end was cut by 7 bases, the J end by 7 bases, with 19 bases between. Germline assignment: CDR1 LNHDA and CDR2 SQIVND (reference sequence). CDR3: CASTSSGGLSEKLFF. The CDR3 DNA sequence: TGTGCCAGTACCTCAAGTGGGGGCCTTAGTGAAAAACTGTTTTTT.

The chain employs TRBV2 and TRBJ2-2; 8 bases match TRBD2. The CDR3 has 16 residues. Germline V gives CDR1 SNHLY, CDR2 FYNNEI. Trimming removed 7 bases from V and 8 bases from J; junction bases left unmatched: 15. This CDR3 is CASKDGSGRVKGELFF. CDR3 sequence (DNA): TGTGCCAGCAAGGACGGGAGCGGGAGAGTGAAAGGGGAGCTGTTTTTT.

On this clone: Other DNA sequences within the sample encode an identical CDR3. CDR3 protein: CASSYGTNTEAFF. The CDR3 DNA reads TGTGCCAGCAGTTACGGGACCAACACTGAAGCTTTCTTT. V usage is TRBV6-5 and J usage is TRBJ1-1, with D possibly being TRBD1 (5 bases). The CDR3 is made up of 13 amino acids. The V end was cut by 2 bases, the J end by 2 bases, with 6 bases between. Germline CDR1 MNHEY, CDR2 SVGAGI.

Concerning this clone: The sample holds other DNA sequences that translate to the same CDR3. V gene TRBV6-5 combines with J gene TRBJ2-7; no clear D gene. This CDR3 is built from 11 residues. Per germline, CDR1 MNHEY and CDR2 SVGAGI. V was cut by 2 bases and J by 5 bases, with 4 bases left in between. For the CDR3, the DNA is TGTGCCAGCAGTTACCGGGACGAGCAGTACTTC. Translated: CASSYRDEQYF.

The chain carries TRBV28 and TRBJ1-1, with 10 bases matching TRBD1. The CDR3 runs 15 residues. CDR1 and CDR2 from the germline V gene are MDHEN and SYDVKM. Trimming removed 6 bases from V and 3 bases from J; junction bases left unmatched: 7. CDR3 protein: CASRRTTGGYTEAFF. In nucleotides, the CDR3 is TGTGCCAGCAGGCGAACGACAGGGGGCTACACTGAAGCTTTCTTT.

This rearrangement joins TRBV6-1 to TRBJ2-7; 10 positions agree with TRBD2. The CDR3 has 15 amino acids. Germline-derived CDR1 and CDR2 are MNHNS and SASEGT. Germline trimming cut 5 bases from V and 3 bases from J; bases unmatched to any gene: 7. The DNA for the CDR3 is TGTGCCAGCAGTCGTCAGCTAGCGGGGGACTACGAGCAGTACTTC. Translated: CASSRQLAGDYEQYF.